This TCR beta chain is drawn from a study of cytomegalovirus exposure and HLA in healthy donors. Study-wide context: A later analysis reported the same platform for the 110 or so validation repertoires and the roughly 650 first-cohort repertoires.

The assay was immunoSEQ multiplex PCR, and TCRdb's table has in-frame clones only and misses some. The sample shows some 150,000 clones, roughly nine tenths of them seen only once. Germline V gene data show CDR1 as LGHNA and CDR2 as YNFKEQ. With V trimmed by 1 base and J by 3 bases, 5 bases remained unmatched. This CDR3 region has 17 residues. This TCR derives from a woman younger than 35 in good health and CMV-seropositive. What was sequenced was PBMCs. This rearrangement joins TRBV4-2 to TRBJ2-2; 10 bases align to TRBD1. As DNA, the CDR3 is TGTGCCAGCAGCCAAGGACAGGGGGCTTACGACACCGGGGAGCTGTTTTTT. This gives the protein CASSQGQGAYDTGELFF.